These T cell receptor beta chains were read from a single sample in a study of cytotoxic CD8 clonotypes in ibrutinib-treated CLL. The data were produced by immunoSEQ multiplex PCR, yet TCRdb's version contains in-frame clones alone and is incomplete. The sample includes about 17,000 clones, under 75% of them seen just once. The sample in question was PBMCs, obtained after 12 months of ibrutinib treatment. The receptor set was obtained from a human donor with chronic lymphocytic leukemia. Each CDR3 is given without its conserved first and last residue. The order of the fields is J gene, V gene, CDR3 protein.

TRBJ1-1	TRBV5-4	ASNPGGNADTEAF
TRBJ2-7	TRBV28	ASSEGSRIYEQY
TRBJ1-3	TRBV30	AEQRASSGNTIY
TRBJ2-2	TRBV6-8	AILPAGGLNTGELF
TRBJ2-1	TRBV28	ASSSSGLAGVYNEQF
TRBJ2-7	TRBV5-8	ASSRGGGSSYEQY
TRBJ2-7	TRBV5-6	ASSSGLGREQY
TRBJ2-2	TRBV19	ASSMGVPGELF
TRBJ2-7	TRBV6-1	ATKINRVSYEQY
TRBJ2-7	TRBV30	AWIPGQGGEQY
TRBJ1-3	TRBV13	ASSPPLGNTIY
TRBJ2-1	TRBV30	AWSHLGARDNEQF
TRBJ1-5	TRBV7-8	ASSFRESQPQH
TRBJ2-1	TRBV28	ASRRQGAIIVDEQF
TRBJ2-7	TRBV9	ASSVGVSSGEEQY
TRBJ2-7	TRBV19	ASRPPGPHGEQY
TRBJ2-5	TRBV7-8	ASSLELQETQY
TRBJ1-2	TRBV5-8	ASSLSTQIYGYT
TRBJ2-1	TRBV7-3	ASSLGTARSYNEQF
TRBJ2-1	TRBV6-5	ASIGISYNEQF
TRBJ1-1	TRBV6-1	ASTGQFFNRAF
TRBJ2-7	TRBV4-1	ASSHIPTGDYEQY
TRBJ2-7	TRBV27	ASSPLSGRGSSYEQY
TRBJ1-5	TRBV7-9	ASSGQGSNQPQH
TRBJ2-2	TRBV9	ASSVAWGGQGTGELF
TRBJ2-3	TRBV4-2	ASSQEEGQGRADTQY
TRBJ2-3	TRBV19	ASWGQGIRTQY
TRBJ1-3	TRBV30	AWSVPRLSSGNTIY
TRBJ1-3	TRBV2	ASSVLVAAGNTIY
TRBJ1-2	TRBV5-4	ASKGQGGANYGYT
TRBJ2-1	TRBV28	ASTNSYPRNEQF
TRBJ2-1	TRBV2	ASRPNEQF
TRBJ2-1	TRBV10-3	AISATGTSNEQF
TRBJ2-7	TRBV5-4	ASSPDYREGLNQEQY
TRBJ2-2	TRBV7-8	ASSRRTGNTGELF
TRBJ1-5	TRBV2	ASSERGTYSNQPQH
TRBJ1-1	TRBV5-1	ASSGRVGDTEAF
TRBJ2-7	TRBV10-2	ASRSSGGTYEQY
TRBJ2-5	TRBV5-1	ASKQGSGSETQY
TRBJ2-7	TRBV7-3	ASSLVPGQNYEQY
TRBJ2-3	TRBV7-7	ASSSGTGGTDTQY
TRBJ2-7	TRBV5-1	ASSPETGRPYEQY
TRBJ2-7	TRBV7-2	ASSLGTPPEQY
TRBJ2-5	TRBV19	ASSKSQQQETQY
TRBJ2-1	TRBV9	ASSVGGPYNEQF
TRBJ2-5	TRBV10-1	ASSDPGLAQETQY
TRBJ2-7	TRBV27	ASRRDSSYEQY
TRBJ2-5	TRBV29-1	SVEDRVGETQY
TRBJ2-5	TRBV11-1	ASSLGETQY
TRBJ2-7	TRBV11-3	ASSLEGGTEQY